Reported below is one TCR beta chain. The V and J ends lost 0 bases and 7 bases, in that order; junction bases with no gene match: 15. Looked up from germline, CDR1 is DFQATT and CDR2 is SNEGSKA (reference sequence). CDR3 length: 17 amino acids. The data were taken from a study of early T cells in non-severe SARS-CoV-2 infection. Molecules of cDNA were individually given unique molecular identifiers that were attached to them. One entry per CDR3 protein, called by TCRdb with MiXCR from the 5' RACE reads. The sample comprises roughly 120,000 distinct CDR3 sequences, 10% to 15% of which are singletons, and 3.5% to 4% rests with the top ten.

The gene calls are TRBV20-1 and TRBJ2-4; 7 nucleotides align to TRBD2. This clonotype was sampled from an adult who was a healthcare worker with PCR-confirmed SARS-CoV-2 infection or an uninfected control (not recorded which). The sample here was whole blood, taken at baseline. CDR3 protein: CSARDLRRGSNSNIQYF. CDR3 nucleotide sequence: TGCAGTGCTAGAGATTTACGGCGGGGGTCCAATTCGAACATTCAGTACTTC.